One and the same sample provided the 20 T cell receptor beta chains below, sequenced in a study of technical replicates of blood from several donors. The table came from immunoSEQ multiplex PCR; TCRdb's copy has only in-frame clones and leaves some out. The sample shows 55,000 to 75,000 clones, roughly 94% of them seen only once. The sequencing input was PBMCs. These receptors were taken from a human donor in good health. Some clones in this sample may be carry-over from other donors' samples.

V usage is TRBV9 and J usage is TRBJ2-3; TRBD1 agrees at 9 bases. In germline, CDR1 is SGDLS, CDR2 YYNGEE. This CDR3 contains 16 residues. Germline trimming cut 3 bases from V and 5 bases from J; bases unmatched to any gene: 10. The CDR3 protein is CASSGSTGGGGDTQYF. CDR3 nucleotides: TGTGCCAGCAGCGGTTCAACAGGGGGCGGTGGAGATACGCAGTATTTT.

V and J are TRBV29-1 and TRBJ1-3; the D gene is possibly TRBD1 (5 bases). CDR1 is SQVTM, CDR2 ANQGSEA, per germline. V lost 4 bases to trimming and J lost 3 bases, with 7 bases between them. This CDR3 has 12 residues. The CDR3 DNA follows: TGCAGCGTTGCAGGGATTGGAAACACCATATATTTT. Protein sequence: CSVAGIGNTIYF. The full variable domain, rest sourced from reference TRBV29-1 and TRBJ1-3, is SAVISQKPSRDICQRGTSLTIQCQVDSQVTMMFWYRQQPGQSLTLIATANQGSEATYESGFVIDKFPISRPNLTFSTLTVSNMSPEDSSIYLCSVAGIGNTIYFGEGSWLTVV.

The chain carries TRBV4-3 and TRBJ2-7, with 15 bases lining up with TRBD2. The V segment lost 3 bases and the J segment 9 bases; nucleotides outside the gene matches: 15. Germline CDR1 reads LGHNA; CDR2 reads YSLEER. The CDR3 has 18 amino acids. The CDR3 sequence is CASSHDLGTSGGITVQYF. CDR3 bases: TGCGCCAGCAGCCATGACCTTGGGACTAGCGGGGGGATTACGGTGCAGTACTTC.

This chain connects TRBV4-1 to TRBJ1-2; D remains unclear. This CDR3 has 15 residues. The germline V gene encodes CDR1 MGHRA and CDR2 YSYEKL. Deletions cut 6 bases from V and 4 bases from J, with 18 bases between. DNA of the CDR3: TGCGCCAGCAGGGTTCTGGTTCGGCGGGGCTATGGCTACACCTTC. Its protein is CASRVLVRRGYGYTF.

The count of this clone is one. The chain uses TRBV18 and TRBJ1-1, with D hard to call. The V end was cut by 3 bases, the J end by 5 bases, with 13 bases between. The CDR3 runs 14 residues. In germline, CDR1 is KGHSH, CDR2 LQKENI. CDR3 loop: CASSPLGGGTEAFF. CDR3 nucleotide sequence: TGTGCCAGCTCACCTTTGGGAGGAGGAACTGAAGCTTTCTTT.

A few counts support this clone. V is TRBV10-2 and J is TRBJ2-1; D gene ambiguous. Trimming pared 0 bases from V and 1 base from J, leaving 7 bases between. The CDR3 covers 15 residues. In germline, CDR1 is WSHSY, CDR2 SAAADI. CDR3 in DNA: TGCGCCAGCAGTGAGTCCGAGGTATCCTACAATGAGCAGTTCTTC. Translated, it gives CASSESEVSYNEQFF.

Here the CDR3 DNA reads TGTGCCAGCAGGGGTGACAGCTACAATGAGCAGTTCTTC. Residues: CASRGDSYNEQFF. The chain joins TRBV2 to TRBJ2-1; the D gene is possibly TRBD1 (5 bases). Germline CDR1 reads SNHLY; CDR2 reads FYNNEI. This CDR3 is built from 13 residues. Trimming removed 6 bases from V and 3 bases from J, with 9 bases in between.

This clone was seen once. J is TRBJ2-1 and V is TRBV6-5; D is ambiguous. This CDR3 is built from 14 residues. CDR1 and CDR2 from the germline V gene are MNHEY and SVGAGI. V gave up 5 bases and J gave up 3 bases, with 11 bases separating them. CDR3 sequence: CASSKSGVYNEQFF. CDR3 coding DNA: TGTGCCAGCAGTAAATCAGGTGTCTACAATGAGCAGTTCTTC.

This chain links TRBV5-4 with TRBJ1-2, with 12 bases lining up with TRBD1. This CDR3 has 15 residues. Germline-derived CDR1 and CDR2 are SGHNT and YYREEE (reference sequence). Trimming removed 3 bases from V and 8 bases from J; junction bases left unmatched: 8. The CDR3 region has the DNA TGTGCCAGCAGCTCCTCGGGACAGGGGGCCGGAGGCTACACCTTC. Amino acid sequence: CASSSSGQGAGGYTF.

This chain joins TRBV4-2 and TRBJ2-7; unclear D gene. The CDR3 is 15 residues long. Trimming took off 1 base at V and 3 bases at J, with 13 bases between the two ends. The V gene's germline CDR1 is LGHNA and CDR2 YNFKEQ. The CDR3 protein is CASSQGPSFFYEQYF. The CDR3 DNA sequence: TGTGCCAGCAGCCAAGGTCCTAGTTTCTTCTACGAGCAGTACTTC.

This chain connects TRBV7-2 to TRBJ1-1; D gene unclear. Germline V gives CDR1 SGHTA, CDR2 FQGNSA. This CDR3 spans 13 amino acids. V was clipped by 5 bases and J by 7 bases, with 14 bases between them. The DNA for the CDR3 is TGTGCCAGCAGCCTTACGAGGGTGGGTGAAGCTTTCTTT. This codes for CASSLTRVGEAFF.

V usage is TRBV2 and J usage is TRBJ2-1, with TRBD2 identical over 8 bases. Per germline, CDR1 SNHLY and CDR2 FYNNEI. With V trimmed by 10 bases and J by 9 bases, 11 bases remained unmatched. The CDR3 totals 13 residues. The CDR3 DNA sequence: TGTGCCAACTCCAAGCGGGAGCGCGGTGAGCAGTTCTTC. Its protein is CANSKRERGEQFF.

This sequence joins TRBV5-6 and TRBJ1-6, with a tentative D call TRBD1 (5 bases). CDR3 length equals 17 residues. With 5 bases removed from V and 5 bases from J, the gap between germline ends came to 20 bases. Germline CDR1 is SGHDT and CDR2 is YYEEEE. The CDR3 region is CASSRDLGTVDNSPLHF. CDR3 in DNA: TGTGCCAGCAGTCGGGACCTCGGGACTGTGGATAATTCACCCCTCCACTTT.

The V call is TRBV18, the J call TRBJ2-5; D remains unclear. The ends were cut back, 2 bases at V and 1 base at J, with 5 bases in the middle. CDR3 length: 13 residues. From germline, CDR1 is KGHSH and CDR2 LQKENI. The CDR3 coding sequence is TGTGCCAGCTCACCAGGCAGCCAAGAGACCCAGTACTTC. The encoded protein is CASSPGSQETQYF. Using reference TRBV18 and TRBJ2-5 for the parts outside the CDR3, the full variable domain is NAGVMQNPRHLVRRRGQEARLRCSPMKGHSHVYWYRQLPEEGLKFMVYLQKENIIDESGMPKERFSAEFPKEGPSILRIQQVVRGDSAAYFCASSPGSQETQYFGPGTRLLVL.

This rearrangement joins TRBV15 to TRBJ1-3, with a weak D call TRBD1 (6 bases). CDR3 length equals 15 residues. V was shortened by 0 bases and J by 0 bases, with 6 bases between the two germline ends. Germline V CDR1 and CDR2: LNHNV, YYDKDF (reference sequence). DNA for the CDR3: TGTGCCACCAGCAGAGACAGGGGCTCTGGAAACACCATATATTTT. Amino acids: CATSRDRGSGNTIYF.

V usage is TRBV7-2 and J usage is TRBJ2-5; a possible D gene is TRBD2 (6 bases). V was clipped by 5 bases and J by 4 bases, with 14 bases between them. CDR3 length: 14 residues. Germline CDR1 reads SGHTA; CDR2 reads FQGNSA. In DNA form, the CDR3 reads TGTGCCAGCAGCCCCTCCTCGGGAGTAGAGACCCAGTACTTC. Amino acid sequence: CASSPSSGVETQYF.

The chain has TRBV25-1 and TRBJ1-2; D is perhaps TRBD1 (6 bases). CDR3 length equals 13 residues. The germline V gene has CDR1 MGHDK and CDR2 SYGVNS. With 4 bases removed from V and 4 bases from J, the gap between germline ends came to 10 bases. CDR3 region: CASSGNRAYGYTF. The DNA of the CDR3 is TGTGCCAGCAGTGGGAACAGGGCCTATGGCTACACCTTC.

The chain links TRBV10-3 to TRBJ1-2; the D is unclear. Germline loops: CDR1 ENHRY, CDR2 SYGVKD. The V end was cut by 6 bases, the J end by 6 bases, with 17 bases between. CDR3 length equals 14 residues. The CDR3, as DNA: TGTGCCATCAGGGAAGCGGCCGAACTCCATGGCTACACCTTC. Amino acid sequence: CAIREAAELHGYTF.

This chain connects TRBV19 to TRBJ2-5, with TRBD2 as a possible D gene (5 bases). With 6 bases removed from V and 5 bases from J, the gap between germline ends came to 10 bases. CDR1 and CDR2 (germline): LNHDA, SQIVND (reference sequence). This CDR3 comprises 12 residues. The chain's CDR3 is CASSSSVETQYF. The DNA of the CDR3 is TGTGCCAGTAGCAGTAGCGTGGAGACCCAGTACTTC.

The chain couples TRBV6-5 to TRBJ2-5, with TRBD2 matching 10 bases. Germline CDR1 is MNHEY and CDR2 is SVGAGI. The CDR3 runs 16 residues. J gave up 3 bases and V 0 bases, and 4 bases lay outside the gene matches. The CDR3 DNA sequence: TGTGCCAGCAGTTACTCCGCTAGCGGGGGCAAAGAGACCCAGTACTTC. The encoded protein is CASSYSASGGKETQYF.